This T cell receptor beta chain was recovered during a study of CD8+ T cells in alopecia areata. Treatment: oral pan-JAK inhibitor, 5-10 mg twice daily. PBMCs, the starting material, were the source of sorted CD4+ and CD8+ T cells. RNA extraction and reverse transcription yielded cDNA as sequencing template. The repertoire was sequenced with immunoSEQ multiplex PCR; TCRdb's copy has only in-frame clones and lacks some. The sample has about 140,000 clones, 86% seen once; the top ten hold around 13%. As concerns this clone: Its antigen remains unidentified.

Study-wide points: Persistence during tofacitinib was seen for many expanded lesional clones in scalp and blood. Tofacitinib significantly decreased scalp clonality and expanded CD8+ clones among top 100.

Germline V gene lookup returns CDR1 SQVTM and CDR2 ANQGSEA. The CDR3 extends over 13 amino acids. V was clipped by 5 bases and J by 0 bases, with 7 bases between them. The TCR originated in a human donor with alopecia areata. The sequenced sample was CD8+ T cells sorted from blood, obtained at week 4, from a patient treated with tofacitinib. The genes are TRBV29-1 and TRBJ2-2, with D tentatively TRBD2 (5 bases). The DNA for the CDR3 is TGCAGCGTTCCAGCGGCGAACACCGGGGAGCTGTTTTTT. Translated, it gives CSVPAANTGELFF.